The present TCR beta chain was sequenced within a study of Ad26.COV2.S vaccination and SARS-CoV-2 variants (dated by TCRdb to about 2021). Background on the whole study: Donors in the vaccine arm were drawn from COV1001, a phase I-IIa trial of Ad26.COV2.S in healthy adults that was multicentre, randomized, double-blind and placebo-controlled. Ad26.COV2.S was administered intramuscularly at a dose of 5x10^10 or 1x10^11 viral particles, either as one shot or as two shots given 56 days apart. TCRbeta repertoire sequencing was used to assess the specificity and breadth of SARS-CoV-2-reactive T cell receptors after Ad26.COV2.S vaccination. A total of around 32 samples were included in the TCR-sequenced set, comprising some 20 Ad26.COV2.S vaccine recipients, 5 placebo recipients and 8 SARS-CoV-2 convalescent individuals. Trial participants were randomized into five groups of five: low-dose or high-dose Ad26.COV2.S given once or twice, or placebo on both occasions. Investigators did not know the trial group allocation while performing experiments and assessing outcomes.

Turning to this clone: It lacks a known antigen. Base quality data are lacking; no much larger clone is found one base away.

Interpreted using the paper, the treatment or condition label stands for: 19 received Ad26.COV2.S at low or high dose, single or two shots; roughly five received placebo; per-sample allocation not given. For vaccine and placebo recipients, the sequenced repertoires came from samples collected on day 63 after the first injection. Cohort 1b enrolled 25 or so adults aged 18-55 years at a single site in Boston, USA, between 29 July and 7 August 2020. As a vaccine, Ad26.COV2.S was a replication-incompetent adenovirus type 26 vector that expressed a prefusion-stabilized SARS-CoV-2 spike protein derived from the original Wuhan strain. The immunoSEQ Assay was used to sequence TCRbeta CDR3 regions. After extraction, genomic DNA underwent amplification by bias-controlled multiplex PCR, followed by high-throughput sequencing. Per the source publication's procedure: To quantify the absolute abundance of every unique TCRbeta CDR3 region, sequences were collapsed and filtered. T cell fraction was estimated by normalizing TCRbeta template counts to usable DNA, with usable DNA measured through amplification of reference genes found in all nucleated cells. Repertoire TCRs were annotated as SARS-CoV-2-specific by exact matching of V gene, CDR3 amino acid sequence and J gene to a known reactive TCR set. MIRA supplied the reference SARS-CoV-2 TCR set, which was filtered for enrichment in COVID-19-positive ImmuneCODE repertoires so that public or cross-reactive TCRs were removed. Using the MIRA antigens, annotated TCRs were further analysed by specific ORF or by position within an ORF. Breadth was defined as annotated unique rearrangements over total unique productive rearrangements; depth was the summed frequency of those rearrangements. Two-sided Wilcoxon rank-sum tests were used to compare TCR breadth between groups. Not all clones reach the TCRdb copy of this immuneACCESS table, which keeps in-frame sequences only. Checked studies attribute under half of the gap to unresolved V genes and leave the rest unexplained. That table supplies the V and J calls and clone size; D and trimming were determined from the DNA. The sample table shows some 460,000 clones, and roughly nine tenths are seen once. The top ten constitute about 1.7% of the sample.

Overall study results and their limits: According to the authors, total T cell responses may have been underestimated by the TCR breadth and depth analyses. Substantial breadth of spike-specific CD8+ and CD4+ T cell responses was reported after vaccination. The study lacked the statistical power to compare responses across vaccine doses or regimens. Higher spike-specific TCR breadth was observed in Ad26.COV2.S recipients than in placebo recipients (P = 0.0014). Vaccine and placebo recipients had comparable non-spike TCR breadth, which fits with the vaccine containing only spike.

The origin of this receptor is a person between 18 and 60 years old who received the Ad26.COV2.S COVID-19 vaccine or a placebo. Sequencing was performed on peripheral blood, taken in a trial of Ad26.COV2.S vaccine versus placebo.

The DNA reads TGTGCCAGCAGCAAAGGACAGGGGGACCAGCCCCAGCATTTT. Translated, it reads CASSKGQGDQPQHF. The chain uses TRBV21-1 and TRBJ1-5; TRBD1 is the table's D call and was not checked against the DNA. TRBV21-1 is termed a pseudogene. The CDR3, cysteine through phenylalanine, is 14 amino acids long. The retained sequence is limited to the CDR3, 42 bases, with the frame set at the first base.